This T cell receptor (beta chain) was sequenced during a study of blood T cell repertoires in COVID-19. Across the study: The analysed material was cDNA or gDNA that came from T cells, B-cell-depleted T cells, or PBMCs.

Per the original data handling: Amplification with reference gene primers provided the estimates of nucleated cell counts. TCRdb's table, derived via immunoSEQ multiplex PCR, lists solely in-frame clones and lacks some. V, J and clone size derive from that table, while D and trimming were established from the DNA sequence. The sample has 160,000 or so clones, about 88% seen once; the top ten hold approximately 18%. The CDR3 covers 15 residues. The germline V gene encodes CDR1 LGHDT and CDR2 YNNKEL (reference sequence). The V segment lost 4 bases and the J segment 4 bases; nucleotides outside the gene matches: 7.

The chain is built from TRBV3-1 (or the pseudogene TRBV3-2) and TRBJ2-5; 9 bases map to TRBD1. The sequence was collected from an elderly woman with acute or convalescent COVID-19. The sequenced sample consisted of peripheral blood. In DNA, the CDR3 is TGTGCCAGCAGCCTCGGACAGGGGAATAGAGAGACCCAGTACTTC. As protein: CASSLGQGNRETQYF.